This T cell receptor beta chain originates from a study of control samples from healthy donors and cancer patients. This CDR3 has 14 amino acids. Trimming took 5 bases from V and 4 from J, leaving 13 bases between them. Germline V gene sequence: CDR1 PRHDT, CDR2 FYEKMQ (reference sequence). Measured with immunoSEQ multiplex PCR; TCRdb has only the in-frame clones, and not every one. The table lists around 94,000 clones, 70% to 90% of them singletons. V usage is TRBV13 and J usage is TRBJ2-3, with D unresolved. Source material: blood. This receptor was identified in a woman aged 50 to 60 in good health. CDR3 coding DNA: TGTGCCAGCAGCCCGGCCCCTCCGTCAGATACGCAGTATTTT. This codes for CASSPAPPSDTQYF. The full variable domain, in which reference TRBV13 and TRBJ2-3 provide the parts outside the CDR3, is AAGVIQSPRHLIKEKRETATLKCYPIPRHDTVYWYQQGPGQDPQFLISFYEKMQSDKGSIPDRFSAQQFSDYHSELNMSSLELGDSALYFCASSPAPPSDTQYFGPGTRLTVL.